The 10 T cell receptor beta chains listed next were all sequenced from one sample in a study of beta chain features in type 1 diabetes. Study outcomes and limitations: In all four CD4+ subsets, TCRB CDR3 length was significantly, moderately reduced in type 1 diabetes.

No antigen has been assigned to these receptors. The investigators reverse transcribed all of the isolated RNA, so they sequenced expressed TCRB transcripts. Assay used: immunoSEQ multiplex PCR; TCRdb lists only in-frame clones, some missing. The table shows under 300,000 clones, with roughly 22% occurring only once. Sequenced input: naive CD4+ T cells from blood. Every receptor here comes from a woman aged 40 to 49 with type 1 diabetes.

This clone has a handful of counts. The DNA for the CDR3 is TGTGCCAGCAGCTTAGCTGCGAGTTCCGGGGAGCTGTTTTTT. Protein sequence: CASSLAASSGELFF. The chain combines TRBV7-6 with TRBJ2-2, with unresolved D. The CDR3 consists of 14 residues. Germline V gene lookup returns CDR1 SGHVS and CDR2 FNYEAQ. Trimming took off 0 bases at V and 6 bases at J, with 8 bases between the two ends.

This clone was seen a handful of times. The rearrangement links TRBV5-1 to TRBJ1-1; 7 nucleotides match TRBD1. The CDR3 totals 12 residues. V was clipped by 4 bases and J by 11 bases; unmatched bases: 8. From germline, CDR1 is SGHRS and CDR2 YFSETQ. CDR3 nucleotides: TGCGCCAGCAGCCTCACAGGGGAGTGGGCTTTCTTT. It codes for CASSLTGEWAFF.

V usage is TRBV11-2 and J usage is TRBJ2-3; TRBD2 aligns across 10 bases. Germline CDR1 SGHAT, CDR2 FQNNGV. There are 16 residues in the CDR3. V lost 0 bases to trimming and J lost 7 bases; unmatched junction nucleotides: 7. The CDR3 DNA is TGTGCCAGCAGCTTAGAAGGAGCGGGGGGGCTACATACGCAGTATTTT. Amino acids: CASSLEGAGGLHTQYF.

This chain uses TRBV7-2 with TRBJ2-2, with D tentatively TRBD1 (5 bases). The V gene's germline CDR1 is SGHTA and CDR2 FQGNSA. The CDR3 has 12 residues. V gave up 6 bases and J gave up 6 bases, with 8 bases separating them. CDR3 nucleotides: TGTGCCAGCAGATGGGGCCCCGGGGAGCTGTTTTTT. Amino acids: CASRWGPGELFF.

This clone was found a few times. This rearrangement joins TRBV7-3 to TRBJ2-3; D call uncertain. Per germline, CDR1 SGHTA and CDR2 FQGTGA. Trimming took off 0 bases at V and 3 bases at J, with 4 bases between the two ends. This CDR3 contains 13 residues. DNA of the CDR3: TGTGCCAGCAGCTTAACCCAGACAGATACGCAGTATTTT. Its translation: CASSLTQTDTQYF.

This clone was counted a few times. The chain combines TRBV5-1 with TRBJ1-3; D not certain. Germline V lookup: CDR1 SGHRS, CDR2 YFSETQ. V was pared by 4 bases and J by 0 bases, with 11 bases between. The CDR3 spans 15 residues. The CDR3 DNA sequence: TGCGCCAGCAGCCCGCCGGAGGGCTCTGGAAACACCATATATTTT. Amino acid sequence: CASSPPEGSGNTIYF.

This clone occurred a few times. The V call is TRBV6-5, the J call TRBJ2-7; D is unresolved. V was pared by 3 bases and J by 2 bases, with 8 bases between. Germline lookup yields CDR1 MNHEY and CDR2 SVGAGI. The CDR3 consists of 13 residues. CDR3 sequence reads: CASSYSFAYEQYF. DNA for the CDR3: TGTGCCAGCAGTTATTCCTTCGCCTACGAGCAGTACTTC.

The chain carries TRBV25-1 and TRBJ2-7; 8 bases map to TRBD1. CDR1 and CDR2 from the germline V gene are MGHDK and SYGVNS. The ends lost 2 bases at V and 1 base at J; junction bases unmatched: 4. CDR3 length equals 15 residues. This CDR3 reads CASSEARDRSYEQYF. The CDR3 coding sequence is TGTGCCAGCAGTGAAGCCCGGGACAGGTCCTACGAGCAGTACTTC.

The CDR3 DNA is TGCAGTGCTAGAGATTCAAAAGGCTACACCTTC. Its translation is CSARDSKGYTF. This chain joins TRBV20-1 and TRBJ1-2, with D unclear. The length of the CDR3 is 11 residues. Per the germline V gene, CDR1 is DFQATT and CDR2 is SNEGSKA (reference sequence). Trimming took 0 bases from V and 8 from J, leaving 7 bases between them.

This clone was seen a few times. V gene TRBV4-3 combines with J gene TRBJ2-2; the match to TRBD2 covers 8 bases. The CDR3 consists of 18 residues. CDR1 is LGHNA and CDR2 is YSLEER in the germline V gene. J gave up 4 bases and V 2 bases, and 12 bases lay outside the gene matches. The CDR3 loop reads CASSQRPAGGGRTGELFF. The CDR3 bases are TGCGCCAGCAGCCAACGGCCCGCGGGCGGGGGGCGCACCGGGGAGCTGTTTTTT.